The rows below give T cell receptor beta chains drawn from one sample of a study of blood T cell repertoires in COVID-19. Clones were read by immunoSEQ multiplex PCR, and TCRdb kept only the in-frame ones, dropping some. In the table there are tens of thousands of clones, roughly 84% of which are singletons. Sequenced: peripheral blood. These receptors came from a man aged 70 or older with acute or convalescent COVID-19. Each CDR3 is given with its conserved first and last residue. D genes are given only for firm matches. Clone size, where shown, is once, few, many, or a class for clones that have expanded.

>TRBJ1-3|TRBV19|.|TRBD1
CASSSPGQGGNTIYF
TGTGCCAGTAGTTCGCCCGGACAGGGGGGAAACACCATATATTTT
>TRBJ2-1|TRBV28|few|TRBD1
CASRLTRDRLLNEQFF
TGTGCCAGCAGGCTCACCCGGGACAGGTTATTGAATGAGCAGTTCTTC
>TRBJ2-3|TRBV18|.|.
CASSPRRAGGTTDTQYF
TGTGCCAGCTCACCACGCCGAGCCGGGGGAACGACAGATACGCAGTATTTT
>TRBJ1-1|TRBV2|.|.
CASSDWQATTEAFF
TGTGCCAGCAGTGACTGGCAGGCCACCACTGAAGCTTTCTTT
>TRBJ2-5|TRBV2|.|.
CASSGDYQETQYF
TGTGCCAGCAGTGGTGACTACCAAGAGACCCAGTACTTC
>TRBJ1-1|TRBV7-2|.|TRBD1
CASSRDRGVNTEAFF
TGTGCCAGCAGCCGGGACAGGGGCGTGAACACTGAAGCTTTCTTT
>TRBJ1-1|TRBV7-6|.|TRBD1
CASSLRGTGGHESNTEAFF
TGTGCCAGCAGCCTTAGGGGGACAGGGGGCCACGAGTCGAACACTGAAGCTTTCTTT
>TRBJ2-1|TRBV19|.|.
CASSIDLQDEQFF
TGTGCCAGTAGTATAGATCTCCAGGATGAGCAGTTCTTC
>TRBJ2-6|TRBV19|once|.
CASRSPGTRFSGANVLTF
TGTGCCAGTAGAAGTCCCGGGACACGGTTCTCTGGGGCCAACGTCCTGACTTTC
>TRBJ1-1|TRBV18|.|.
CASSERNTEAFF
TGTGCCAGCTCCGAGAGGAACACTGAAGCTTTCTTT
>TRBJ2-2|TRBV27|.|.
CASRPTTNTGELFF
TGTGCCAGCAGACCGACAACCAACACCGGGGAGCTGTTTTTT
>TRBJ1-2|TRBV5-4|.|TRBD1
CASSLAGTGDYGYTF
TGTGCCAGCAGCTTAGCCGGGACAGGGGACTATGGCTACACCTTC
>TRBJ2-1|TRBV18|.|TRBD2
CASSPAGDNEQFF
TGTGCCAGCTCACCGGCGGGGGACAATGAGCAGTTCTTC
>TRBJ2-1|TRBV2|.|.
CASSEYELRDNEQFF
TGTGCCAGCAGTGAATACGAGCTACGCGACAATGAGCAGTTCTTC
>TRBJ1-4|TRBV19|.|.
CASSRGQYNEKLFF
TGTGCCAGTAGCCGAGGACAGTATAATGAAAAACTGTTTTTT
>TRBJ2-3|TRBV19|.|.
CASAASSTDTQYF
TGTGCCAGTGCAGCGAGTAGCACAGATACGCAGTATTTT
>TRBJ2-1|TRBV6-5|few|TRBD1
CASGDRYNEQFF
TGTGCCAGCGGGGACAGATACAATGAGCAGTTCTTC
>TRBJ1-6|TRBV6-5|.|.
CASSPGRDSPLHF
TGTGCCAGCAGCCCCGGGAGGGATTCACCCCTCCACTTT
>TRBJ1-4|TRBV7-9|.|.
CASSLVTISDEKLFF
TGTGCCAGCAGCTTAGTCACCATATCGGATGAAAAACTGTTTTTT
>TRBJ1-5|TRBV2|.|TRBD1
CASSPPGQGGNQPQHF
TGTGCCAGCAGCCCCCCTGGACAGGGTGGAAATCAGCCCCAGCATTTT
>TRBJ1-4|TRBV2|.|TRBD1
CASRRTGATNEKLFF
TGTGCCAGCAGGAGGACAGGAGCAACTAATGAAAAACTGTTTTTT
>TRBJ2-5|TRBV5-1|.|.
CASSLDSGYQETQYF
TGCGCCAGCAGCTTGGACAGTGGGTACCAAGAGACCCAGTACTTC
>TRBJ2-1|TRBV5-1|once|.
CASSGGAVRNNEQFF
TGCGCCAGCAGCGGGGGGGCGGTGAGAAACAATGAGCAGTTCTTC
>TRBJ2-1|TRBV19|.|.
CASSMSGGLHNEQFF
TGTGCCAGTAGTATGTCCGGCGGGCTGCACAATGAGCAGTTCTTC
>TRBJ2-2|TRBV28|.|.
CASSSYRRRNTGELFF
TGTGCCAGCAGTTCCTACAGGCGACGAAACACCGGGGAGCTGTTTTTT
>TRBJ2-2|TRBV9|.|.
CASSVGTAKATGELFF
TGTGCCAGCAGCGTCGGGACTGCTAAAGCGACCGGGGAGCTGTTTTTT
>TRBJ1-2|TRBV19|.|TRBD1
CASTPGTAYGYTF
TGTGCCAGTACCCCAGGGACAGCCTATGGCTACACCTTC
>TRBJ2-3|TRBV7-6|.|.
CASSLGTASTDTQYF
TGTGCCAGCAGCTTAGGGACAGCTAGCACAGATACGCAGTATTTT
>TRBJ1-2|TRBV27|.|.
CASSPSPGQRGYGYTF
TGTGCCAGCAGTCCGTCGCCGGGACAAAGAGGTTATGGCTACACCTTC
>TRBJ2-7|TRBV13|once|.
CASSLGLQWRGGEQYF
TGTGCCAGCAGCTTAGGCCTGCAGTGGAGGGGAGGCGAGCAGTACTTC
>TRBJ1-3|TRBV6-6|.|.
CASSGWGTSSGNTIYF
TGTGCCAGCAGTGGATGGGGCACCAGCTCTGGAAACACCATATATTTT
>TRBJ2-3|TRBV29-1|once|.
CSVVVRDTQYF
TGCAGCGTGGTGGTGCGAGATACGCAGTATTTT
>TRBJ2-5|TRBV4-2|.|TRBD2
CASSQAIAGEETQYF
TGTGCCAGCAGCCAAGCGATAGCGGGGGAAGAGACCCAGTACTTC
>TRBJ2-1|TRBV15|.|.
CATSRGGSSYNEQFF
TGTGCCACCAGCAGGGGGGGTAGCTCCTACAATGAGCAGTTCTTC
>TRBJ2-4|TRBV19|once|TRBD2
CASSISPSGKNIQYF
TGTGCCAGTAGTATCAGTCCTAGCGGCAAAAACATTCAGTACTTC
>TRBJ1-1|TRBV21-1|.|.
CASSTRGTEAFF
TGTGCCAGCAGCACCCGGGGCACTGAAGCTTTCTTT
>TRBJ2-7|TRBV6-5|once|.
CASSRDRRHEYF
TGTGCCAGCAGCCGGGATCGCAGGCATGAGTACTTC
>TRBJ2-7|TRBV4-1|.|TRBD1
CATSLDRGFEQYF
TGCGCCACCTCCCTGGACAGGGGATTCGAGCAGTACTTC
>TRBJ2-1|TRBV2|.|TRBD2
CASRLAGVNEQFF
TGTGCCAGCCGGCTAGCGGGGGTCAATGAGCAGTTCTTC